This T cell receptor (beta chain) was profiled in a study of blood T cell repertoires in COVID-19. The repertoire was sequenced with immunoSEQ multiplex PCR; TCRdb's copy has only in-frame clones and lacks some. There are about 130,000 clones in the sample; just over 75% occur only once, and 11% lies in the top ten. The CDR3 consists of 13 residues. The germline gives CDR1 SGHRS, CDR2 YFSETQ. The V gene lost 5 bases and the J gene lost 8 bases, with 15 bases spanning the gap. Sample: peripheral blood. The clonotype was recovered from a human donor in a cohort sampled during active COVID-19. V usage is TRBV5-1 and J usage is TRBJ2-3; a possible D gene is TRBD2 (6 bases). CDR3 region: CASRPGGAATQYF. The CDR3 bases are TGCGCCAGCAGACCCGGCGGGGCGGCTACGCAGTATTTT.